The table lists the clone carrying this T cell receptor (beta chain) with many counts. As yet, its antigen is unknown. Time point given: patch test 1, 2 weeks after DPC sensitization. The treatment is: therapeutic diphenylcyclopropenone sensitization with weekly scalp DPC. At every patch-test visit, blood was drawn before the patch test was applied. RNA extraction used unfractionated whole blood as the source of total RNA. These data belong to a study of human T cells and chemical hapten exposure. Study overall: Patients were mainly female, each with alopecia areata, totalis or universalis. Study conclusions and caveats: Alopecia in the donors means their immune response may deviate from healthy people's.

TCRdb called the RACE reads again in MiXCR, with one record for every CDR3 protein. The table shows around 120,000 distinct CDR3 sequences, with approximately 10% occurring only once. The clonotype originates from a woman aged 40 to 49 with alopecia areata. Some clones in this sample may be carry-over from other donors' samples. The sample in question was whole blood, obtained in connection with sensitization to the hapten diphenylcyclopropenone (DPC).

The CDR3, as DNA: TGTGCCAGCAGCTTAGGGGCAGGCAATCAGCCCCAGCATTTT. This codes for CASSLGAGNQPQHF. The genes are TRBV7-9 and TRBJ1-5; no clear D. The V and J ends lost 1 base and 2 bases respectively, with 6 bases between them. The CDR3 runs to 14 residues. Germline-derived CDR1 and CDR2 are SEHNR and FQNEAQ (reference sequence).